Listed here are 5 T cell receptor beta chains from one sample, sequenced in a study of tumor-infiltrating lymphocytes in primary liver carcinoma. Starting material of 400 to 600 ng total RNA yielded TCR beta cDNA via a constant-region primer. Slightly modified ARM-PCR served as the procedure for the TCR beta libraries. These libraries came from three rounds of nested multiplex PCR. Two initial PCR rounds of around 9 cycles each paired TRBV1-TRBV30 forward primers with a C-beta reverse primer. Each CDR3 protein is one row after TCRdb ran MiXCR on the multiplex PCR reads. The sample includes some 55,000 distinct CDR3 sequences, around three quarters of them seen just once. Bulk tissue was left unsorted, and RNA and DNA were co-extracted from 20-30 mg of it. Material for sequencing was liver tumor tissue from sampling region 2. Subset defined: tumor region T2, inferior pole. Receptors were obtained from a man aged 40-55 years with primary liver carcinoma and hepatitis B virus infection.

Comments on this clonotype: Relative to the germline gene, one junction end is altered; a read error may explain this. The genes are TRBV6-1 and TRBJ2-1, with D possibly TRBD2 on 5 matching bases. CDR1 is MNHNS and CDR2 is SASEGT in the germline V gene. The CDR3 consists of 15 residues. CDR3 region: CASSGGGKSINKQFF. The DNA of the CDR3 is TGTGCCAGCAGCGGAGGTGGGAAGTCCATCAATAAGCAGTTCTTC.

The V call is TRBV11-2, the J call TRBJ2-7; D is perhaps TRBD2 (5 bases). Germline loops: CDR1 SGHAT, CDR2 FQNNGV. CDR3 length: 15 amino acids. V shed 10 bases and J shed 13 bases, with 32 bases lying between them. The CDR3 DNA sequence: TGTGCCAACACCCCCTTGGAAGCGGCCCACTACGAACAATACTTC. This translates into CANTPLEAAHYEQYF.

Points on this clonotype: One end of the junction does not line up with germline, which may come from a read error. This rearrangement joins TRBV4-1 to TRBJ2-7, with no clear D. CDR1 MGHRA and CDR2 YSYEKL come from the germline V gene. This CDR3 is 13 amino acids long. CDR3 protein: CANGQVGANEQYF. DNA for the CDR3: TGCGCCAACGGCCAGGTCGGAGCCAACGAACAGTACTTC.

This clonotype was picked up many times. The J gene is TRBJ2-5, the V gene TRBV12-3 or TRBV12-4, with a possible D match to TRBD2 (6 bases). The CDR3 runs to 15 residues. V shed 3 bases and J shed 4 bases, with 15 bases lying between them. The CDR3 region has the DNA TGTGCCAGCAGTTTGCGGCAGGGAGGAAGAGAGACCCAGTACTTC. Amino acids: CASSLRQGGRETQYF.

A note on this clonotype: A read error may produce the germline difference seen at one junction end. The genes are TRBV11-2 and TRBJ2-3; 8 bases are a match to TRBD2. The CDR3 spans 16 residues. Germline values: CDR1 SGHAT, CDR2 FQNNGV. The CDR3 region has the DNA TGTGCCAGTAGCTTAGAGGGACTAGTGTGGACAGACACGCAGTATTTT. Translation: CASSLEGLVWTDTQYF.